This T cell receptor beta chain was sequenced during a study of T-cell memory formation after mild COVID-19. The ends lost 8 bases at V and 0 bases at J; junction bases unmatched: 3. The CDR3 sequence is 15 residues long. Germline CDR1 MNHNY, CDR2 SVGAGI (reference sequence). Using constant-segment primers, 5'RACE produced TCR alpha and TCR beta cDNA libraries carrying sample barcodes and UMIs. TCRdb called the 5' RACE reads again in MiXCR, with one record for every CDR3 protein. The sample lists about 390,000 distinct CDR3 sequences, about 16% occurring once. The chain recombines TRBV6-6 with TRBJ2-3; 12 positions match TRBD2. Sample: PBMCs or a T cell subset sorted from them (not recorded which). The sequence was collected from a man aged 18 to 29 who had mild COVID-19 (a few samples of this study predate the infection). Cell type and time point are not known. CDR3 DNA: TGTGCCAGCTTCACTAGCGGGGGGAGCACAGATACGCAGTATTTT. This codes for CASFTSGGSTDTQYF.